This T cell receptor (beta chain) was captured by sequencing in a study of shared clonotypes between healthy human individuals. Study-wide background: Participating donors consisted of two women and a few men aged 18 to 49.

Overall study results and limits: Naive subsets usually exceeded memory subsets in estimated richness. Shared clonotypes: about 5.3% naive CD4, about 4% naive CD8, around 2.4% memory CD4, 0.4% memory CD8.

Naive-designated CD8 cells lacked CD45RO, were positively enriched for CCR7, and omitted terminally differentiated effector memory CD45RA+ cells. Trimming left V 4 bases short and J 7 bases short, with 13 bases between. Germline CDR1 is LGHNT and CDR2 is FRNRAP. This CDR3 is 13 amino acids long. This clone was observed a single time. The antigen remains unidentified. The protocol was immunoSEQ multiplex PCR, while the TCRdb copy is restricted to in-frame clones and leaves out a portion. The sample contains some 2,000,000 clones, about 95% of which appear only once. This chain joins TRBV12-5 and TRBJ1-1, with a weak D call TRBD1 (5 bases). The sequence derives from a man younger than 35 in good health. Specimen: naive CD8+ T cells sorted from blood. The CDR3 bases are TGTGCTAGTGGTTGGGAGACAGCAAGTGAAGCTTTCTTT. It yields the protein CASGWETASEAFF.